One TCR beta chain is described in this entry. The antigen is undetermined. These data belong to a study of blood T cells in healthy people across ages. Next came a second PCR, run for roughly 6 to 11 cycles, which used a sample-barcoded 5' primer along with a J-beta primer mix. TCRdb re-called the 5' RACE reads with MiXCR, one entry per CDR3 protein. This table has 850,000 to 1,300,000 distinct CDR3 sequences, under 55% appearing once. Each sample had at least 6.5 million PBMCs isolated. Whole-study findings and limits: Unsorted PBMCs prevented conclusive naive versus antigen-experienced comparison. Long-lived and aged donors differed, with more naive CD4+ cells and higher diversity in the long-lived.

Germline lookup yields CDR1 SGHRS and CDR2 YFSETQ. The length of the CDR3 is 18 residues. Trimming at V came to 4 bases and at J to 2 bases, leaving 10 bases not matched to a gene. This sequence joins TRBV5-1 and TRBJ2-7; 15 bases map to TRBD2. The clonotype originates from a woman between 55 and 75 years old in good health. Sequenced input: blood. In DNA, the CDR3 is TGCGCCAGCAGCCCGGGACTAGCGGGAGGCGGACTAGCCTACGAGCAGTACTTC. Its protein product is CASSPGLAGGGLAYEQYF.